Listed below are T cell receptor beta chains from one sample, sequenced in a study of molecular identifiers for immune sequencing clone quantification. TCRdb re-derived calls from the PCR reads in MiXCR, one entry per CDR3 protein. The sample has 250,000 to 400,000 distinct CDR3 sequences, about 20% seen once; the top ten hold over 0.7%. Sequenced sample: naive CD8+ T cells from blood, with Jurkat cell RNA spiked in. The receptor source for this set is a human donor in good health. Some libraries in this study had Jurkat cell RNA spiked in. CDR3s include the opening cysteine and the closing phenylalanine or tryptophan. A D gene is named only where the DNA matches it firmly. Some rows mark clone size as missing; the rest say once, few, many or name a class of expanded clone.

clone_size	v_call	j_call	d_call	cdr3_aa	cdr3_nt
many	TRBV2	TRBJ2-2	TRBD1	CASSAQGTVNTGELFF	TGTGCCAGCAGTGCCCAGGGGACAGTCAACACCGGGGAGCTGTTTTTT
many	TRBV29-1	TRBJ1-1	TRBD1	CSVEDSSGGLTEAFF	TGCAGCGTTGAAGATTCATCAGGGGGGTTAACCGAAGCTTTCTTT
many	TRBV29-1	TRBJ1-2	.	CSVKGLAIDTF	TGCAGCGTAAAGGGACTTGCCATTGACACCTTC
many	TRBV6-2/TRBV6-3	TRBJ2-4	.	CASSYSFDSWVKNIQYF	TGTGCCAGCAGTTACTCGTTCGACAGCTGGGTCAAAAACATTCAGTACTTC
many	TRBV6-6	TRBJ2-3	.	CASSYSAGTTDTQYF	TGTGCCAGCAGTTACAGCGCGGGAACAACAGATACGCAGTATTTT
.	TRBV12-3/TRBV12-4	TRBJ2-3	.	CVSISDGTYTQYF	TGTGTCAGCATTTCAGATGGTACATATACGCAGTATTTT
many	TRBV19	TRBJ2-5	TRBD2	CASSIDPAGDLQETQYF	TGTGCCAGTAGTATAGACCCAGCGGGGGACCTTCAAGAGACCCAGTACTTC
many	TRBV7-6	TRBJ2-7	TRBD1	CASSPTGTAYEQYF	TGTGCCAGCAGCCCCACCGGGACAGCCTACGAGCAGTACTTC
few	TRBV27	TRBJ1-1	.	CASTMGGYPYRGTEAFF	TGTGCCAGCACTATGGGGGGGTATCCCTACCGGGGCACTGAAGCTTTCTTT
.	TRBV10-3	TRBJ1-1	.	CAISEREGGGNNEAFF	TGTGCCATCAGTGAGAGAGAAGGGGGGGGGAATAATGAAGCTTTCTTT
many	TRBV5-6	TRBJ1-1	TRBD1	CASSTGTGLTEAFF	TGTGCCAGCAGCACCGGGACAGGGTTGACTGAAGCTTTCTTT
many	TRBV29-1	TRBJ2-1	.	CSVEDLAWDHSYNEQFF	TGCAGCGTTGAAGATCTGGCTTGGGACCACTCCTACAATGAGCAGTTCTTC
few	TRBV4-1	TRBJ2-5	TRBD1	CASSQGGTGIETQYF	TGCGCCAGCAGCCAAGGAGGGACAGGGATCGAGACCCAGTACTTC
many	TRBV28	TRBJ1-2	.	CASSTLAGGYTF	TGTGCCAGCAGCACGCTAGCTGGCGGCTACACCTTC
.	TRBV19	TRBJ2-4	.	CASSYLGLGIQYF	TGTGCCAGTAGTTACCTAGGCCTGGGGATTCAGTACTTC
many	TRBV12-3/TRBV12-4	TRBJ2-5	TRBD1	CASSSTGGETQYF	TGTGCCAGCAGTTCGACAGGGGGCGAGACCCAGTACTTC
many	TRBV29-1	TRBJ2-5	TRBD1	CSVEDLGQGTYQETQYF	TGCAGCGTTGAAGATCTGGGACAGGGAACGTACCAAGAGACCCAGTACTTC
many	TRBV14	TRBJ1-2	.	CASSQVFDQANYGYTF	TGTGCCAGCAGCCAAGTATTCGATCAAGCTAACTATGGCTACACCTTC
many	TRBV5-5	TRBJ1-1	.	CASSLYDTEAFF	TGTGCCAGCAGCTTATATGACACTGAAGCTTTCTTT
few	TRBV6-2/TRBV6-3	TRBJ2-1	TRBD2	CASSYFKREGPSGRQFF	TGTGCCAGCAGTTACTTTAAGCGGGAGGGCCCGTCAGGTAGGCAGTTCTTC
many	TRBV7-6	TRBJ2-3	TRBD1	CASSPGTGGTDTQYF	TGTGCCAGCAGCCCAGGGACAGGGGGCACAGATACGCAGTATTTT
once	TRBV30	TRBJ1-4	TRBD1	CAWSVPLDRNEKLFF	TGTGCCTGGAGTGTACCGTTGGACAGGAATGAAAAACTGTTTTTT
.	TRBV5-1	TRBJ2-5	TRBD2	CASSDRLAGLARDRGETQYF	TGCGCCAGCAGCGACCGACTAGCAGGACTAGCGAGGGATAGAGGAGAGACCCAGTACTTC
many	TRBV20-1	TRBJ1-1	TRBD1	CSARDHRGARRNTEAFF	TGCAGTGCTAGAGATCACAGGGGGGCGCGAAGGAACACTGAAGCTTTCTTT
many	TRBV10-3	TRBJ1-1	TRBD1	CAISEGQGMNTEAFF	TGTGCCATCAGTGAGGGACAGGGGATGAACACTGAAGCTTTCTTT
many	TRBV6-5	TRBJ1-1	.	CASSYYGSMNTEAFF	TGTGCCAGCAGTTACTATGGTTCCATGAACACTGAAGCTTTCTTT
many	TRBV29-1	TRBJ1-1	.	CSVAGEGLTEAFF	TGCAGCGTCGCGGGGGAGGGTCTCACTGAAGCTTTCTTT
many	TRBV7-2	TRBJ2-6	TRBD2	CASSLASGGASGANVLTF	TGTGCCAGCAGCTTAGCTAGCGGGGGGGCCTCTGGGGCCAACGTCCTGACTTTC
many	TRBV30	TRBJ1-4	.	CAWSSTGGGSEKLFF	TGTGCCTGGAGTTCAACAGGCGGAGGTAGTGAAAAACTGTTTTTT
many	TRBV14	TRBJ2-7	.	CASSQLYTGPYEQYF	TGTGCCAGCAGCCAATTGTATACAGGACCCTACGAGCAGTACTTC
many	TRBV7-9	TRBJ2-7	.	CASSSRDVIVGLSAYEQYF	TGTGCCAGCAGCTCTCGTGATGTCATAGTGGGGTTGTCAGCCTACGAGCAGTACTTC
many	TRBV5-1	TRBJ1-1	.	CASSSTGFLAFF	TGCGCCAGCAGCTCAACAGGGTTTTTAGCTTTCTTT
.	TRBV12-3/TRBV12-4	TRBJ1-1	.	CASSFFERGGTEAFF	TGTGCCAGCAGTTTCTTTGAGAGGGGAGGTACTGAAGCTTTCTTT
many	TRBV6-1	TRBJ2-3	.	CASSELEGGITDTQYF	TGTGCCAGCAGTGAATTGGAGGGGGGGATCACAGATACGCAGTATTTT
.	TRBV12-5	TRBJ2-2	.	CASGLRLDTGELFF	TGTGCTAGTGGTTTAAGGTTAGATACCGGGGAGCTGTTTTTT
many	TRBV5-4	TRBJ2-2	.	CASRPEDGPGELFF	TGTGCCAGCAGGCCTGAGGATGGGCCCGGGGAGCTGTTTTTT
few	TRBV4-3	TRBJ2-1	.	CASSSSLARNYNEQFF	TGCGCCAGCAGTTCCAGTCTGGCGAGAAACTACAATGAGCAGTTCTTC
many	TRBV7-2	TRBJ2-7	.	CASSPTVMVLWQYF	TGTGCCAGCAGCCCCACGGTAATGGTCTTGTGGCAGTACTTC
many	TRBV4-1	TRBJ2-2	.	CASSQERPIAGELFF	TGCGCCAGCAGCCAAGAACGGCCCATAGCCGGGGAGCTGTTTTTT